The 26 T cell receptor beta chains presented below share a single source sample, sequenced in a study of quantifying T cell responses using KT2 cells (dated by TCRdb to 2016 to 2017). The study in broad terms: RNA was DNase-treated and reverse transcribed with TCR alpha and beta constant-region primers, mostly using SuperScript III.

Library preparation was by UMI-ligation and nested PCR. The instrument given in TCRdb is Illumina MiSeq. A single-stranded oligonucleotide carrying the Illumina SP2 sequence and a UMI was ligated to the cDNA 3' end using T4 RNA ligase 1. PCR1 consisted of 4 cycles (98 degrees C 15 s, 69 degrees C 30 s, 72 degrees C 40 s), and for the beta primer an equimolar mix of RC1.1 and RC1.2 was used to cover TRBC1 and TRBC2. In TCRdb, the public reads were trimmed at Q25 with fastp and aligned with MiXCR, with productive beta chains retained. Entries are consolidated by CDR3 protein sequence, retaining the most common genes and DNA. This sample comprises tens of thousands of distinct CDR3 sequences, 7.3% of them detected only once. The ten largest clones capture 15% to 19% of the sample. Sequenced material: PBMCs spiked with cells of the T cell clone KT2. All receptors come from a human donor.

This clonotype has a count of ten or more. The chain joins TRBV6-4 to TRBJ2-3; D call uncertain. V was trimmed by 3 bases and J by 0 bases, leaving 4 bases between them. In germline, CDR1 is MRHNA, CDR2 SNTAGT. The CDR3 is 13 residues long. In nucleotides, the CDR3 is TGTGCCAGCAGTGAGCTTAGCACAGATACGCAGTATTTT. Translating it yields CASSELSTDTQYF.

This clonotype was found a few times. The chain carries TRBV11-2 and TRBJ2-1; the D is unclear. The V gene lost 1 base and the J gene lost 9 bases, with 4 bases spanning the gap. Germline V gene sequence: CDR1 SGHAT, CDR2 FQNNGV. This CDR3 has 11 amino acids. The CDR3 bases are TGTGCCAGCAGCTTAGTATTTGAGCAGTTCTTC. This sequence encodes CASSLVFEQFF.

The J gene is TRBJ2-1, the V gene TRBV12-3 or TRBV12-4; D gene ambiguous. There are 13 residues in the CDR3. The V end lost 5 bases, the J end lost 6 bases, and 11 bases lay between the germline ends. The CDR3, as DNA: TGTGCCAGCAGTACCGATCGGAGCAATGAGCAGTTCTTC. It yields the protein CASSTDRSNEQFF.

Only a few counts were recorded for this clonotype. CDR3: CASSPQPTLPYEQYF. The CDR3 region has the DNA TGTGCCAGCAGCCCCCAGCCAACGCTTCCCTACGAGCAGTACTTC. The chain is built from TRBV11-2 and TRBJ2-7, with D hard to call. Per germline, CDR1 SGHAT and CDR2 FQNNGV. The CDR3 has 15 residues. V lost 5 bases and J 2 bases, leaving 16 bases between the germline ends.

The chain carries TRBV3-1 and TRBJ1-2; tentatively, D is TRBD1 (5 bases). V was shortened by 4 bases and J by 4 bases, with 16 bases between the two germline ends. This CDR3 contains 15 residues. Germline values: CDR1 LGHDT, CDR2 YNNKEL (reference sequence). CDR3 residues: CASSPSQGVGYGYTF. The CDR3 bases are TGTGCCAGCAGCCCATCCCAGGGAGTGGGCTATGGCTACACCTTC.

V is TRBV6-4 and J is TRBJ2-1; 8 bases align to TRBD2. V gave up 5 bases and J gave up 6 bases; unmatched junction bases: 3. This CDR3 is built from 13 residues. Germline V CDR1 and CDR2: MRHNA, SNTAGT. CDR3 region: CASSSGSSNEQFF. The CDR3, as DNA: TGTGCCAGCAGTAGCGGGAGCTCCAATGAGCAGTTCTTC.

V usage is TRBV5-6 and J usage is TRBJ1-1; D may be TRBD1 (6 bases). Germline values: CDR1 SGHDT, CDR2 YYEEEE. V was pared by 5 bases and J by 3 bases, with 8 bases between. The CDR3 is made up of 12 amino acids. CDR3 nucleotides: TGTGCCAGCAGAGCAGGGGACACTGAAGCTTTCTTT. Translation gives CASRAGDTEAFF.

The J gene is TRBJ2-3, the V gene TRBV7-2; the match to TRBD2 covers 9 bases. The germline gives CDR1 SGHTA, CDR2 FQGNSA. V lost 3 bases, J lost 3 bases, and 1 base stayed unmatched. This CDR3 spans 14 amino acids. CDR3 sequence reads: CASSFGLATDTQYF. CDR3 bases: TGTGCCAGCAGCTTCGGACTAGCGACAGATACGCAGTATTTT.

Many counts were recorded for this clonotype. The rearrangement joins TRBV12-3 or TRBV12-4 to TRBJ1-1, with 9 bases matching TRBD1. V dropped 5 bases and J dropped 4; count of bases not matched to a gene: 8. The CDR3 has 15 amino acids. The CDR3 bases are TGTGCCAGCAGTCCCCGGGACAGGGAGGGCACTGAAGCTTTCTTT. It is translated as CASSPRDREGTEAFF.

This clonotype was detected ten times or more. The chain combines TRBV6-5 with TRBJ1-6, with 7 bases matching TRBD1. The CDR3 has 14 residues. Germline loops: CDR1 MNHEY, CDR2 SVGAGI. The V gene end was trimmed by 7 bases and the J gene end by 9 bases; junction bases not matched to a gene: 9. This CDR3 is CASTKTGLASPLHF. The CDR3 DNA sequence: TGTGCCAGCACCAAGACAGGGTTAGCTTCACCCCTCCACTTT.

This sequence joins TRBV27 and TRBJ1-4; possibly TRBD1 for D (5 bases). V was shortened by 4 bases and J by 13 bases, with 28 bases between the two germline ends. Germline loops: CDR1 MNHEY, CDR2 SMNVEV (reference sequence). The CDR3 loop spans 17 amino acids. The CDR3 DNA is TGTGCCAGCAGTTCGGCCTTTGCCGGGACCGACGGAGGGGCACTGTTTTTT. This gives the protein CASSSAFAGTDGGALFF.

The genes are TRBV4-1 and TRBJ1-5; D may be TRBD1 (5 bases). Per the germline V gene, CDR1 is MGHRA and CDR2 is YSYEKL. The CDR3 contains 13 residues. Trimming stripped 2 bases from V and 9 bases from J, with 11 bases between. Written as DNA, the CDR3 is TGCGCCAGCAGCCAAAATCGAGGGGCGCCCCAGCATTTT. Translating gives CASSQNRGAPQHF.

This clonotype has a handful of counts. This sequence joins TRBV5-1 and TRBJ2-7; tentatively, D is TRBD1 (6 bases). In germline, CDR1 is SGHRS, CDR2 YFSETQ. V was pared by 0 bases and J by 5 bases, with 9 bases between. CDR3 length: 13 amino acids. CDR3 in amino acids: CASSLGQGHEQYF. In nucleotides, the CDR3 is TGCGCCAGCAGCTTGGGGCAGGGGCACGAGCAGTACTTC. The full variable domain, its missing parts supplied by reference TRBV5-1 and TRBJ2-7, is KAGVTQTPRYLIKTRGQQVTLSCSPISGHRSVSWYQQTPGQGLQFLFEYFSETQRNKGNFPGRFSGRQFSNSRSEMNVSTLELGDSALYLCASSLGQGHEQYFGPGTRLTVT.

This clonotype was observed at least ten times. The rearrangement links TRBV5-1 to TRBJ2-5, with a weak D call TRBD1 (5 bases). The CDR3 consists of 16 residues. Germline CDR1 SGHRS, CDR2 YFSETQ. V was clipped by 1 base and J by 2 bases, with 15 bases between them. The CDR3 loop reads CASSLYQGASQETQYF. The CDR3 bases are TGCGCCAGCAGCTTGTACCAGGGCGCGTCACAAGAGACCCAGTACTTC.

The CDR3 DNA reads as TGTGCCAGCAGCTTAGGACCTTATCAGCCCCAGCATTTT. Its protein is CASSLGPYQPQHF. This sequence joins TRBV7-2 and TRBJ1-5; the D is unclear. Trimming shortened V by 1 base and J by 5 bases, and 6 bases separated the two germline ends. This CDR3 has 13 amino acids. Germline values: CDR1 SGHTA, CDR2 FQGNSA.

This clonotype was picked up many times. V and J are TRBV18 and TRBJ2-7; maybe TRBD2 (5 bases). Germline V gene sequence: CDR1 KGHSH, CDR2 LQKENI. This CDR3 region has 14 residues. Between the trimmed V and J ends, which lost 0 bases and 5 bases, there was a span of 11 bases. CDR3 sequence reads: CASSPPVMRDEQYF. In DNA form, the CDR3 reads TGTGCCAGCTCACCACCGGTTATGAGGGACGAGCAGTACTTC.

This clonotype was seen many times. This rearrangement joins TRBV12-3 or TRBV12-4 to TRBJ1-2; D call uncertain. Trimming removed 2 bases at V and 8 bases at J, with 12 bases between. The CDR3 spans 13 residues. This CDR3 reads CASSLMGTEGYTF. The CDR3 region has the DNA TGTGCCAGCAGTTTAATGGGAACGGAGGGCTACACCTTC.

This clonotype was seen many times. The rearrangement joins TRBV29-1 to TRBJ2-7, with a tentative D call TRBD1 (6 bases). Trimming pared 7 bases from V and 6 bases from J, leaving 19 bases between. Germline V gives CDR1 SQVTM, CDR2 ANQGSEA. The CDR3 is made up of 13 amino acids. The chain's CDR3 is CSASRQEGTEQYF. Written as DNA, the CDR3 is TGCAGCGCTTCCCGACAGGAAGGTACCGAGCAGTACTTC.

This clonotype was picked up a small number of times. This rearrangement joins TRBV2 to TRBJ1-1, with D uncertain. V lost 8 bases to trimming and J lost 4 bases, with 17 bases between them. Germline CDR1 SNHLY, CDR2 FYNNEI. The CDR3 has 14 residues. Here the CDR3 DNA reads TGTGCCAGCCGGGAGGACCAAGCGGGCACTGAAGCTTTCTTT. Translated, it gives CASREDQAGTEAFF.

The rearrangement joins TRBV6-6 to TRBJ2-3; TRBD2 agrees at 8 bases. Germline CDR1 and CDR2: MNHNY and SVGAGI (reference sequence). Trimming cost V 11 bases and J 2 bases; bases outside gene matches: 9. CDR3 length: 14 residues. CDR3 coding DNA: TGTGCCGCCTACAGGCGGGGGGTCACAGATACGCAGTATTTT. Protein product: CAAYRRGVTDTQYF.

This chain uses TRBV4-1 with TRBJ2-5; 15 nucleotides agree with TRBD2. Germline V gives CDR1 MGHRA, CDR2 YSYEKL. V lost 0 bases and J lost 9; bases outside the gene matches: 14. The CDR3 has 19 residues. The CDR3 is CASSQESRGLAGGAGAQYF. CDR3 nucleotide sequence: TGCGCCAGCAGCCAAGAATCGCGGGGACTAGCGGGGGGCGCGGGGGCCCAGTACTTC.

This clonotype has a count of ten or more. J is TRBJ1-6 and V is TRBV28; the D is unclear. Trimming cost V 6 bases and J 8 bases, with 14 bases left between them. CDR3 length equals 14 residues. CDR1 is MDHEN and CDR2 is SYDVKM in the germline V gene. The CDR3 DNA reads TGTGCCAGCAGGTCCCCCGGAGGGTATTCACCCCTCCACTTT. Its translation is CASRSPGGYSPLHF.

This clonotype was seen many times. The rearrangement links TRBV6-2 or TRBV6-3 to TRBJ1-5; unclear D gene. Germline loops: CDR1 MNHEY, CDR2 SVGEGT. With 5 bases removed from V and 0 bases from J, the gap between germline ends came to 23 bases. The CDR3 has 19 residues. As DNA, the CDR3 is TGTGCCAGCAGTCAATCTCAATACCGAGTTCGGGATAGCAATCAGCCCCAGCATTTT. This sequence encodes CASSQSQYRVRDSNQPQHF.

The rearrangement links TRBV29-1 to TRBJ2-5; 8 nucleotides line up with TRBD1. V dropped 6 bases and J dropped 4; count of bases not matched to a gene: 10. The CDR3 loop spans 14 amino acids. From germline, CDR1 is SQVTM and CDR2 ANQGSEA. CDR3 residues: CSVGRGLGGETQYF. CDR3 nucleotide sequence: TGCAGCGTCGGCAGGGGGCTTGGTGGAGAGACCCAGTACTTC.

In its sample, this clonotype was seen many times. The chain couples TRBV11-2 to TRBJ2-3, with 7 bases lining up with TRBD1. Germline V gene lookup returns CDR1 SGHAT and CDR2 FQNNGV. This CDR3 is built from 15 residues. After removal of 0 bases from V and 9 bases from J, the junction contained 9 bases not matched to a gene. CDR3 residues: CASSLEQGPQGTQYF. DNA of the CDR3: TGTGCCAGCAGCTTAGAACAGGGGCCCCAGGGGACGCAGTATTTT.

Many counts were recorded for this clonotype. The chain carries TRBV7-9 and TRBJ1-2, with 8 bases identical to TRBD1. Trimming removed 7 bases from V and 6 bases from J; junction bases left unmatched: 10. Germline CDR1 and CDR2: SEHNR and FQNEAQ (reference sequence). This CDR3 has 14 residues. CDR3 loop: CASKLEGQEDGYTF. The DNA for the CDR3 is TGTGCCAGCAAACTCGAGGGACAGGAAGATGGCTACACCTTC.